This TCR beta chain originates from a study of blood T cell repertoires in COVID-19. Study overall: COVID-19 samples from acute and convalescent phases originated in the United States, Italy and Spain.

CDR1 and CDR2 from the germline V gene are SGHVS and FNYEAQ. V was shortened by 2 bases and J by 5 bases, with 11 bases between the two germline ends. The length of the CDR3 is 14 residues. Authors' processing steps: The authors estimated nucleated cell counts from reference gene primer amplification. TCRdb keeps only in-frame clones here, not all; method: immunoSEQ multiplex PCR. The V and J calls and clone size come from that table; D and trimming were worked out from the DNA. The repertoire consists of about 250,000 clones, with 88% occurring once and the leading ten covering over 1.3%. This receptor was obtained from an elderly man with acute or convalescent COVID-19. Input material: peripheral blood. The chain has TRBV7-6 and TRBJ2-3; D unclear. The CDR3 coding sequence is TGTGCCAGCAGCTTAAATAGCCATGGAGATACGCAGTATTTT. It encodes CASSLNSHGDTQYF.